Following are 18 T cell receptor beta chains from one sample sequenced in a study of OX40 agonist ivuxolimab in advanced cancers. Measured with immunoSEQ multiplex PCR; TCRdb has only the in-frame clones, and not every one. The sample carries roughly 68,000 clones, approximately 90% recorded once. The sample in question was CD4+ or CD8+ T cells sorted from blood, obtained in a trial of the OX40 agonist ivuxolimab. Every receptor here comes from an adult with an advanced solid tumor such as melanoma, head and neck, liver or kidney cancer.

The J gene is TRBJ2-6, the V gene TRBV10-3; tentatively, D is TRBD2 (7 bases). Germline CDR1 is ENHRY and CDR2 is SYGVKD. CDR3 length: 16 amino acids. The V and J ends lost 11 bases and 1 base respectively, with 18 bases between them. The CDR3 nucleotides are TGTGCCTCCGGGGGGCAGGCTGGGTCTGGGGCCAACGTCCTGACTTTC. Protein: CASGGQAGSGANVLTF.

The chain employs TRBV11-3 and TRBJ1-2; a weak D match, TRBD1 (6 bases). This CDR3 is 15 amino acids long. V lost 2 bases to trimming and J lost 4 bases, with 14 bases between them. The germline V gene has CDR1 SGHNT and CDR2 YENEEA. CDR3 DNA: TGTGCCAGCAGCTTACGACGGGGGGCCGGCTATGGCTACACCTTC. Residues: CASSLRRGAGYGYTF.

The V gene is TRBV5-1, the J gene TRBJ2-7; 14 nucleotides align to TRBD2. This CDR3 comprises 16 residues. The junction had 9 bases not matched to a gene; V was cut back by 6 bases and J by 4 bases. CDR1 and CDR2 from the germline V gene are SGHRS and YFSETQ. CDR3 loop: CASTGGTSGSRYEQYF. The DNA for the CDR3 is TGCGCCAGCACCGGTGGGACTAGCGGGAGTAGATACGAGCAGTACTTC.

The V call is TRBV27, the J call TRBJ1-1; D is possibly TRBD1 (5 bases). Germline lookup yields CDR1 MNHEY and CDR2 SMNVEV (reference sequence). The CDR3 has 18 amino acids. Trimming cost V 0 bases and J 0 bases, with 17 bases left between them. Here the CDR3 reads CASSLSRTTAGLNTEAFF. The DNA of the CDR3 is TGTGCCAGCAGTTTATCCCGAACGACAGCGGGGTTGAACACTGAAGCTTTCTTT.

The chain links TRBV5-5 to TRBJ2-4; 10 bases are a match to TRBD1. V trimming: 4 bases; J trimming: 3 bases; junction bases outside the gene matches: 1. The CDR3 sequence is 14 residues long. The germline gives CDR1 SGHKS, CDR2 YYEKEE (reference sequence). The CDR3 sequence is CASSRTGGKNIQYF. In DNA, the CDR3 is TGTGCCAGCAGCCGGACAGGGGGCAAAAACATTCAGTACTTC.

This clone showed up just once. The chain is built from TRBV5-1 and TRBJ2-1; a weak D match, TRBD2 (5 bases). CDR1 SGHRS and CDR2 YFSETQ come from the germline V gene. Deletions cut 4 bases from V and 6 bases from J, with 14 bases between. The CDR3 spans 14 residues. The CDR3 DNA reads TGCGCCAGCAGCGAGAGGGCAGTTGCCAATGAGCAGTTCTTC. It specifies CASSERAVANEQFF. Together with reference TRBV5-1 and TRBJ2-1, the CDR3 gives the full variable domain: KAGVTQTPRYLIKTRGQQVTLSCSPISGHRSVSWYQQTPGQGLQFLFEYFSETQRNKGNFPGRFSGRQFSNSRSEMNVSTLELGDSALYLCASSERAVANEQFFGPGTRLTVL.

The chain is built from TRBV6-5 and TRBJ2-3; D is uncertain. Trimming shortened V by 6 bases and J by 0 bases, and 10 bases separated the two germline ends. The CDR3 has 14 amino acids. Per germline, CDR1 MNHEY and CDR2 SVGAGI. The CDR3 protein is CASSPEGSTDTQYF. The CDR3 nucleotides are TGTGCCAGCAGCCCGGAAGGGAGCACAGATACGCAGTATTTT.

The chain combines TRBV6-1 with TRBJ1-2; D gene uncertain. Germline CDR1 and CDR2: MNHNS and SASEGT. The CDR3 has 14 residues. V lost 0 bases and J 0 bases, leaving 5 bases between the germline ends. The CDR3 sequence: CASSEAKANYGYTF. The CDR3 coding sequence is TGTGCCAGCAGTGAAGCGAAAGCTAACTATGGCTACACCTTC.

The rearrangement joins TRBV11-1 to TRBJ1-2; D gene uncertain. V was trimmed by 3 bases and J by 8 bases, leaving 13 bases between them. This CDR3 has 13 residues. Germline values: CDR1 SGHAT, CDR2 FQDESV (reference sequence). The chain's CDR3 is CASSFNPSGGYTF. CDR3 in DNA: TGTGCCAGCAGCTTCAACCCCTCGGGAGGCTACACCTTC.

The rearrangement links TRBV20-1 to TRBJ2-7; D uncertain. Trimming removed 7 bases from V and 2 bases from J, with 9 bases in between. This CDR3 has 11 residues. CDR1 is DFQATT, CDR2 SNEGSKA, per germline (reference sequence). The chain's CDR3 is CSVMAAYEQYF. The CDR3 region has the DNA TGCAGTGTCATGGCAGCCTACGAGCAGTACTTC.

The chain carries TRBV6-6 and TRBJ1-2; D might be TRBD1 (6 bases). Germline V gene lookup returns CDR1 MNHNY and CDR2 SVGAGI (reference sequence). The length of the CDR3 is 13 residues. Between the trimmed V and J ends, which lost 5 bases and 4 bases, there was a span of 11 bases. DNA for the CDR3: TGTGCCAGCAGTACCGACAGGAGCTATGGCTACACCTTC. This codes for CASSTDRSYGYTF.

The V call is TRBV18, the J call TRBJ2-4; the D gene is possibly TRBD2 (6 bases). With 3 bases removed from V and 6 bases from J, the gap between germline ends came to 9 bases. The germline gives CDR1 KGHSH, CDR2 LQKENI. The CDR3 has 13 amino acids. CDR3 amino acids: CASSPPTRNIQYF. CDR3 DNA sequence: TGTGCCAGCTCACCTCCGACTAGAAACATTCAGTACTTC.

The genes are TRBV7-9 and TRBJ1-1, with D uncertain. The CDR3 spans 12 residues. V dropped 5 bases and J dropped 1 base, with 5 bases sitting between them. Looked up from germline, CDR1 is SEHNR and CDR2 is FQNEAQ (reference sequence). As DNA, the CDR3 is TGTGCCAGCAGCCATAGGAACACTGAAGCTTTCTTT. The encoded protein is CASSHRNTEAFF. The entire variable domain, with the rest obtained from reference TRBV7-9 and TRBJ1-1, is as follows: DTGVSQNPRHKITKRGQNVTFRCDPISEHNRLYWYRQTLGQGPEFLTYFQNEAQLEKSRLLSDRFSAERPKGSFSTLEIQRTEQGDSAMYLCASSHRNTEAFFGQGTRLTVV.

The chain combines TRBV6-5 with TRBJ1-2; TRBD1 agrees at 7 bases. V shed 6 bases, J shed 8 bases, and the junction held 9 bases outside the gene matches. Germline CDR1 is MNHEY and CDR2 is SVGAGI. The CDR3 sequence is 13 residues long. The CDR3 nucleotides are TGTGCCAGCAGAAGTGGACAGGCTAGAGGCTACACCTTC. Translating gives CASRSGQARGYTF.

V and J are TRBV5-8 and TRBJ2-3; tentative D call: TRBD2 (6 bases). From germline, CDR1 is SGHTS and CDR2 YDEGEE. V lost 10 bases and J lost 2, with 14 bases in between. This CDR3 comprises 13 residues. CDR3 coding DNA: TGTGCCCCCGGGGCGGGATCCACAGATACGCAGTATTTT. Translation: CAPGAGSTDTQYF.

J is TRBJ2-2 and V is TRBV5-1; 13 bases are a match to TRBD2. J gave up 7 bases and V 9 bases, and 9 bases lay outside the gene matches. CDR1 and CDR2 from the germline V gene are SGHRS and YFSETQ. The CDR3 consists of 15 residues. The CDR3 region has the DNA TGCGCCACCCAAACCGGACTAGCGGGAGTCGGGGAGCTGTTTTTT. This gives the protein CATQTGLAGVGELFF.

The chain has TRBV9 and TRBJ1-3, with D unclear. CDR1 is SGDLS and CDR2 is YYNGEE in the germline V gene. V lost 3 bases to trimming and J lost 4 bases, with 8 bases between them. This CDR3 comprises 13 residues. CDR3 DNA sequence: TGTGCCAGCAGCGCCCCTTACGGAAACACCATATATTTT. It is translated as CASSAPYGNTIYF.

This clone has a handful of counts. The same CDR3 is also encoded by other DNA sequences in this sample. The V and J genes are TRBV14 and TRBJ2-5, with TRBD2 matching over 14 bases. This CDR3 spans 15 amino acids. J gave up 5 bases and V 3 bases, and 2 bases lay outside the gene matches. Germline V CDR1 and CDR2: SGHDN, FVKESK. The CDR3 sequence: CASSQGLAGVETQYF. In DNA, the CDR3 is TGTGCCAGCAGCCAGGGACTAGCGGGAGTGGAGACCCAGTACTTC.